This T cell receptor beta chain was sequenced during a study of cytomegalovirus exposure and HLA in healthy donors. Comment on this clone: What it binds is unknown.

Study results and limitations: A later analysis by the authors found several of the most significant clusters apparently linked to common viral pathogens. Other equally common chains were less clonally expanded than HLA-associated TCR beta chains, a later analysis showed.

CDR1 is SEHNR, CDR2 FQNEAQ, per germline (reference sequence). Trimming took 2 bases from V and 6 from J, leaving 7 bases between them. The CDR3 loop spans 13 amino acids. The study ran its PCR with 60 Vbeta and 13 Jbeta primers. Libraries were prepared by immunoSEQ multiplex PCR; TCRdb keeps only in-frame clonotypes and omits some of them. The sample consists of more than 100,000 clones, 75% to 85% of them appearing once. This TCR derives from a female donor in good health and CMV-seropositive. The rearrangement links TRBV7-9 to TRBJ2-2, with TRBD2 as a possible D gene (6 bases). The sample was PBMCs. CDR3 sequence reads: CASSLWGAGELFF. The CDR3 DNA is TGTGCCAGCAGCTTATGGGGGGCCGGGGAGCTGTTTTTT.